This entry features one TCR beta chain sequence. Its target antigen remains unknown. No base qualities exist here, and no much larger clone lies one base off it. The junction shows trimming of 9 bases on V and 4 bases on J, and the gene matches do not reach 8 bases of it. CDR1 and CDR2, per the germline V gene (reference sequence), are MNHEY and SMNVEV. The CDR3 measures 14 amino acids from cysteine to phenylalanine. Only the CDR3 region is kept as DNA, spanning 42 bases read in frame from base 1. This sample was included in a study of siplizumab effects on memory and regulatory T cells (dated by TCRdb to the late 2010s). A note on the overall study: Across about 8 responder-stimulator pairs, mixed lymphocyte reactions were run in pairs, about 1 with siplizumab at about 1.1 ug/mL and about 1 without drug. The effect of the anti-CD2 antibody siplizumab on alloreactive T-cell subsets was examined in allogeneic mixed lymphocyte reactions constructed from human PBMCs.

Receptor amplification or capture employed the immunoSEQ multiplex PCR assay. The deep sequencing platform assayed about 10^5 TCR templates per sample. Genomic DNA extracted from sorted T cells was used for TCRbeta CDR3 sequencing. The original methods were these. The R programming language was used for the clonal analysis of the TCRbeta CDR3 data. Comparing unstimulated samples against CFSE-low samples taken after the reaction was how alloreactive CD4+ and CD8+ clones were defined. Alloreactive CD4+ clones were assigned to regulatory or non-regulatory origin by matching sequences to sorted unstimulated Treg and non-Treg repertoires. TCRdb limited this immuneACCESS table to in-frame rearrangements with V and J called. A share of clones is missing; checked studies link under half to unresolved V genes, and the rest is unexplained. That table is the source of V, J and clone size, and D and trimming were worked out from the DNA. The sample data list 13,000 or so clones, and under 40% of these were observed just once. About a tenth of the sample is in the top ten clones.

Broad study findings and their caveats: About 80-96% of proliferating CD4+ or CD8+ clones could not be given a naive or memory phenotype. Sequences below about 10^-5 frequency were poorly captured, so only a minor fraction of alloreactive clones could be mapped to unstimulated subsets. The cumulative frequency of alloreactive sequences traceable to unstimulated CD4+ memory T cells was significantly reduced by siplizumab. Whether proliferating Tregs from siplizumab cultures were suppressive was not functionally confirmed. Compared with memory T cells, unstimulated naive T cells appeared more diverse, and naive cells seemed to make a substantial contribution to the alloresponse. Of the alloreactive CD4+ clones that could be mapped, the Treg-derived share averaged about 70% with siplizumab compared with around 25% in control reactions.

Cells in the mixed lymphocyte reaction were cultured together at 37 degrees C for around six days. Responder PBMCs were labelled with CFSE and stimulator PBMCs with Violet Dye, then combined at a 1:1 ratio. Sorted unstimulated T cells, along with proliferating T cells recovered from mixed lymphocyte reactions, underwent TCRbeta CDR3 sequencing. Fresh whole blood from over eight HLA-typed healthy donors served as the source for isolating PBMCs. After the mixed lymphocyte reaction, proliferating CFSE-low responder T cells were FACS-sorted for TCR sequencing. The source material was CFSE-low (dividing) CD8+ T cells sorted from an allogeneic mixed lymphocyte reaction. The V gene is TRBV27 and the J gene is TRBJ2-2, and 7 junction bases match TRBD2. This receptor was obtained from a human donor in good health; the cells came from an allogeneic mixed lymphocyte reaction. The CDR3 region has the sequence CASGGGESTGELFF. The nucleotide sequence is given as TGTGCCAGTGGTGGGGGGGAGAGCACCGGGGAGCTGTTTTTT.